In its sample, the clone carrying this TCR beta chain was seen a few times. Antigen specificity is unknown. The data belong to a study of post-analysis software for immune sequencing data. Study findings and constraints: Samples prepared in the same batch strongly co-clustered by F measure. TRBV segments more frequent in patients than in controls numbered five and included TRBV5-6, TRBV5-1 and TRBV20-1.

TCR beta libraries were prepared from cDNA with unique molecular identifiers. TCRdb recomputed calls from the PCR reads with MiXCR, one row per CDR3 protein. The sample has 450,000 to 700,000 distinct CDR3 sequences, roughly 40% seen once; the top ten hold roughly 1.7%. V lost 1 base to trimming and J lost 9 bases; unmatched junction nucleotides: 7. Germline V CDR1 and CDR2: DFQATT, SNEGSKA (reference sequence). The CDR3 covers 14 residues. The clonotype was recovered from a girl aged 10 to 17 with multiple sclerosis. The sequencing sample was made of blood. V is TRBV20-1 and J is TRBJ2-1, with 9 bases matching TRBD2. CDR3 DNA sequence: TGCAGTGCTAGAGTGGGCGGGGGGGCCACTGAGCAGTTCTTC. It specifies CSARVGGGATEQFF.